This T cell receptor beta chain was sequenced in a study of T cells in Graves' hyperthyroidism and ophthalmopathy. TCR beta CDR3 regions were amplified from RNA transcripts. TCR CDR3 regions were first amplified by RT-PCR with HTBI primers. TCRdb reprocessed the multiplex PCR reads with MiXCR, giving one entry per CDR3 protein. The sample records hundreds of thousands of distinct CDR3 sequences, approximately 14% being singletons. Study-level findings and limits: Blood also carried most thyroid clonotypes expanded above 0.001.

This clonotype appeared many times. The antigen is not known. Germline CDR1 is SGHRS and CDR2 is YFSETQ. CDR3 size: 18 residues. J lost 0 bases, V lost 3 bases, and 14 bases had no gene match. This rearrangement joins TRBV5-1 to TRBJ1-1; TRBD1 aligns across 7 bases. The receptor was isolated from a woman aged 60 to 75 with Graves' ophthalmopathy. Material: blood. Here the CDR3 reads CASSSPKNRGNLNTEAFF. In DNA, the CDR3 is TGCGCCAGCAGCTCCCCGAAAAACAGGGGCAATTTGAACACTGAAGCTTTCTTT.